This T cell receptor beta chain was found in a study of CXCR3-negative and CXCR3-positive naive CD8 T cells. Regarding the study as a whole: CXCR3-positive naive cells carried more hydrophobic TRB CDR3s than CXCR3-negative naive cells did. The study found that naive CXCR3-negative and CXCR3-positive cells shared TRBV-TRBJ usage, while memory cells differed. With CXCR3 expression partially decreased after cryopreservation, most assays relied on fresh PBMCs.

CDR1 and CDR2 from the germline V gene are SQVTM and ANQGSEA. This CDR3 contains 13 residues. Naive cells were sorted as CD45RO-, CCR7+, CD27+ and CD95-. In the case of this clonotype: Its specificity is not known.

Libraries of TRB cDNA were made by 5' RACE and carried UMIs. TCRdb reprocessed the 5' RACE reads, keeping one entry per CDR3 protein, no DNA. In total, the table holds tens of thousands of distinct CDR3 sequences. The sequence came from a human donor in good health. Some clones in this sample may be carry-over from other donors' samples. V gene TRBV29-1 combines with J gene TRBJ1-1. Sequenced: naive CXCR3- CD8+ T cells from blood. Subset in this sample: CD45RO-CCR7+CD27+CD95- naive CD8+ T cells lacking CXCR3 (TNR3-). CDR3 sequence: CSVEDPGRSEAFF.